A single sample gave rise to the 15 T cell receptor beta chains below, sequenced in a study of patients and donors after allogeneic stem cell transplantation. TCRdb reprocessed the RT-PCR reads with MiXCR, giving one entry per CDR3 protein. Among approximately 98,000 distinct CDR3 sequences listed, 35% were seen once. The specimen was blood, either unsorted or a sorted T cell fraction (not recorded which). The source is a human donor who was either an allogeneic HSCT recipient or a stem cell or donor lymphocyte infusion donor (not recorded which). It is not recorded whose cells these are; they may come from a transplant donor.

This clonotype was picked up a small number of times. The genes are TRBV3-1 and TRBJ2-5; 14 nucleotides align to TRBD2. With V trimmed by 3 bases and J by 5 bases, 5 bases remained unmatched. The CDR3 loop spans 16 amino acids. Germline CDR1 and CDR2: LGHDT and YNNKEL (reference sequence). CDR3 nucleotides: TGTGCCAGCAGCCACGGACTAGCGGGAGGCGAGGAGACCCAGTACTTC. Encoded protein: CASSHGLAGGEETQYF.

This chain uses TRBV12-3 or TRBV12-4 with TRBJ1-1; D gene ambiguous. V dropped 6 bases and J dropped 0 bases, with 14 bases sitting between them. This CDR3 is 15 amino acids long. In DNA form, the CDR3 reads TGTGCCAGCAGCATCGCCTGGACCGTGAACACTGAAGCTTTCTTT. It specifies CASSIAWTVNTEAFF.

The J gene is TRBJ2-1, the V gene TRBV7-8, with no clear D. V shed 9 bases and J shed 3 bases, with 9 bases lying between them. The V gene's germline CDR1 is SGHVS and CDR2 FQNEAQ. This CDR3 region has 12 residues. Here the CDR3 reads CARNFLYNEQFF. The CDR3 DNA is TGTGCCAGGAACTTTCTCTACAATGAGCAGTTCTTC.

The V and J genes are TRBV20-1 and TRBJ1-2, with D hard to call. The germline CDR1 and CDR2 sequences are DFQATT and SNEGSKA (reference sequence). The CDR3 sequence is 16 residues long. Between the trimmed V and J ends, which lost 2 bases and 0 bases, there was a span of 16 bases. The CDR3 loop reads CSARRTPLQANYGYTF. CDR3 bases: TGCAGTGCTAGAAGGACTCCCCTCCAAGCTAACTATGGCTACACCTTC.

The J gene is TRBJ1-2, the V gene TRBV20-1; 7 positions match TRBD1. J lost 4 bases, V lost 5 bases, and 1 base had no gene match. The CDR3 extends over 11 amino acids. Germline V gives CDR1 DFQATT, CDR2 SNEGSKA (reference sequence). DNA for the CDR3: TGCAGTGCTGGGACAGTCTATGGCTACACCTTC. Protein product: CSAGTVYGYTF.

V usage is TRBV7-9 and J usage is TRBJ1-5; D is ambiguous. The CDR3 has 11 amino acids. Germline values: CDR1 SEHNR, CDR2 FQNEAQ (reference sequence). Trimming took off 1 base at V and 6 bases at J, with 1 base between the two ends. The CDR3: CASSLVQPQHF. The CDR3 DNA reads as TGTGCCAGCAGCTTAGTTCAGCCCCAGCATTTT.

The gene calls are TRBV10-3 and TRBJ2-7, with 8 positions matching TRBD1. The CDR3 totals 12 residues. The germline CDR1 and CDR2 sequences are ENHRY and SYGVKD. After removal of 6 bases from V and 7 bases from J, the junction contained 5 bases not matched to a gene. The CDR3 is CAIRPGQGEQYF. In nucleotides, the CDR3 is TGTGCCATCAGACCTGGACAGGGAGAGCAGTACTTC.

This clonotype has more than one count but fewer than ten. CDR3 protein: CATGGGTGNQPQHF. CDR3 bases: TGTGCCACGGGGGGCGGGACAGGCAATCAGCCCCAGCATTTT. The chain has TRBV2 and TRBJ1-5, with TRBD1 matching 7 bases. With V trimmed by 10 bases and J by 2 bases, 8 bases remained unmatched. The CDR3 has 14 residues. CDR1 SNHLY and CDR2 FYNNEI come from the germline V gene.

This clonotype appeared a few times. This CDR3 is CSARAMGLGAGEQFF. The CDR3 nucleotides are TGCAGTGCTAGAGCCATGGGACTAGGCGCGGGTGAGCAGTTCTTC. V gene TRBV20-1 combines with J gene TRBJ2-1; 8 nucleotides match TRBD2. J gave up 9 bases and V 1 base, and 11 bases lay outside the gene matches. The CDR3 is 15 residues long. Germline CDR1 is DFQATT and CDR2 is SNEGSKA (reference sequence).

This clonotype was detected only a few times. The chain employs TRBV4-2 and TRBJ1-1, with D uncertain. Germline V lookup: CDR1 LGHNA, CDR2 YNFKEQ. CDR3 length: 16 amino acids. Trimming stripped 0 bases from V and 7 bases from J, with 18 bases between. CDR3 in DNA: TGTGCCAGCAGCCAAGATTGGAACGGTCTAATGGGTGAAGCTTTCTTT. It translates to CASSQDWNGLMGEAFF.

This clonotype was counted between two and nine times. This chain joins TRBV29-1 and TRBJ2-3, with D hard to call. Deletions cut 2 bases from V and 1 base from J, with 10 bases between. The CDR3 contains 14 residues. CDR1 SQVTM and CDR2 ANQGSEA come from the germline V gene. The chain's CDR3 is CSVEKVWGTDTQYF. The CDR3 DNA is TGCAGCGTTGAAAAAGTTTGGGGCACAGATACGCAGTATTTT.

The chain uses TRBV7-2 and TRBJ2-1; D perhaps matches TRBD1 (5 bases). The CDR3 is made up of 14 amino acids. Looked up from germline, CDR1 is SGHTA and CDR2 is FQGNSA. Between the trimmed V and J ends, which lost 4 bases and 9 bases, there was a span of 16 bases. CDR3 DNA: TGTGCCAGCAGCTACCAGGGTAAGGTCGGTGAGCAGTTCTTC. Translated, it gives CASSYQGKVGEQFF.

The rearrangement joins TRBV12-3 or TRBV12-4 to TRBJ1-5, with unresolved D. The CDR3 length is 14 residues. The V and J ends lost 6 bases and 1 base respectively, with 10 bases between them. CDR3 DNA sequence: TGTGCCAGCAGCAGTCAGTGGAGCAATCAGCCCCAGCATTTT. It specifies CASSSQWSNQPQHF.

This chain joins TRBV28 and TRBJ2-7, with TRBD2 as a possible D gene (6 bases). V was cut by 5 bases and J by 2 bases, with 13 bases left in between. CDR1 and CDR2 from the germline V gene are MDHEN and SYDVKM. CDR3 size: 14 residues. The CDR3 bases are TGTGCCAGCAGTCCCCGGGAGCCCCCCTACGAGCAGTACTTC. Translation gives CASSPREPPYEQYF.

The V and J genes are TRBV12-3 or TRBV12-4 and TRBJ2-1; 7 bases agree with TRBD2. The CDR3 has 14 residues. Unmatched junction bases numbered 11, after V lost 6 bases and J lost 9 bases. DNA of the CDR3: TGTGCCAGCAGCGACTGGACTAGAGGGCCTGAGCAGTTCTTC. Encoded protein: CASSDWTRGPEQFF.